This T cell receptor (beta chain) was sequenced for a study of blood T cell repertoires in COVID-19. Whole-study context: Acute-phase and convalescent COVID-19 samples originated in the United States, Italy and Spain. PBMCs, B-cell-depleted T cells, or T cells were the source of the cDNA or gDNA that made up the material.

Patients at the Seattle site were enrolled during active infection and followed longitudinally. Per germline, CDR1 ENHRY and CDR2 SYGVKD. The CDR3 has 14 residues. V shed 6 bases and J 2 bases; nucleotides not matched to a gene: 7. Clones were read by immunoSEQ multiplex PCR, and TCRdb kept only the in-frame ones, dropping some. The sample holds 350,000 or so clones, over 85% seen once. The receptor's source is a woman aged 55-70 years with COVID-19, enrolled during active disease. The specimen was peripheral blood. The J gene is TRBJ2-7, the V gene TRBV10-3; 7 bases map to TRBD1. CDR3 protein: CAIRLDRTPYEQYF. CDR3 coding DNA: TGTGCCATCAGGCTGGACAGGACACCCTACGAGCAGTACTTC.